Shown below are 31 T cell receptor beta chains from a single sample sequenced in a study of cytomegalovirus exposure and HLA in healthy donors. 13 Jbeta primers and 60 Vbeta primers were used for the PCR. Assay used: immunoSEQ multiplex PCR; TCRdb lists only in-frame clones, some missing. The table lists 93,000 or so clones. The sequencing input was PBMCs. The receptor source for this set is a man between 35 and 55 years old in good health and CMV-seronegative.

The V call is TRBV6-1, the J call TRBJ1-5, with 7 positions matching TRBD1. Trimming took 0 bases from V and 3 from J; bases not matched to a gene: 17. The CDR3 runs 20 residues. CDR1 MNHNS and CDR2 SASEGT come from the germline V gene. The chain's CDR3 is CASSEASISRGQVFNQPQHF. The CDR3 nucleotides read TGTGCCAGCAGTGAAGCGAGTATAAGTCGAGGACAGGTATTCAATCAGCCCCAGCATTTT.

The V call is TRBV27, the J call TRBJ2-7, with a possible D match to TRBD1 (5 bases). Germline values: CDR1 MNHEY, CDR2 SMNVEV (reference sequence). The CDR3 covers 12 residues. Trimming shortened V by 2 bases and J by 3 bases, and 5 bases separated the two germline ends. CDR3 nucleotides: TGTGCCAGCAGTTTACAGGGCTACGAGCAGTACTTC. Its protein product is CASSLQGYEQYF.

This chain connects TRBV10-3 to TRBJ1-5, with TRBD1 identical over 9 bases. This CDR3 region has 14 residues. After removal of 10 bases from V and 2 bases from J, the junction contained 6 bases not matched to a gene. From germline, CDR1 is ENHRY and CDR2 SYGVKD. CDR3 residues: CASRDREGNQPQHF. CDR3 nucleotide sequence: TGTGCCAGCCGGGACAGGGAAGGCAATCAGCCCCAGCATTTT.

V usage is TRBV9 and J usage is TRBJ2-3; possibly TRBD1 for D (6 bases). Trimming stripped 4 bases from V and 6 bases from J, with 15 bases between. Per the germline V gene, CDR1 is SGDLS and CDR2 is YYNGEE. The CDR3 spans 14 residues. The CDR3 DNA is TGTGCCAGCAGCTCCCGACAGGAGTATGATACGCAGTATTTT. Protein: CASSSRQEYDTQYF.

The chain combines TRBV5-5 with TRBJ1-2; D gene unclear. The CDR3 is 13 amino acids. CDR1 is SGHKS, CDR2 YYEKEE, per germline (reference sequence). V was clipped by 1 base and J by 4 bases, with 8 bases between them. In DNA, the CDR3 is TGTGCCAGCAGCTTGCCACAGTCCTATGGCTACACCTTC. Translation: CASSLPQSYGYTF.

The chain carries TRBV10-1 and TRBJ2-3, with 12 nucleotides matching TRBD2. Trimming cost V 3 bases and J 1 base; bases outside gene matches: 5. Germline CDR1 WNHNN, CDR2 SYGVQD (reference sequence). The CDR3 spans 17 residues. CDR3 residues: CASSEQLAGGRTDTQYF. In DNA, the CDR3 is TGCGCCAGCAGTGAACAACTAGCGGGAGGACGCACAGATACGCAGTATTTT.

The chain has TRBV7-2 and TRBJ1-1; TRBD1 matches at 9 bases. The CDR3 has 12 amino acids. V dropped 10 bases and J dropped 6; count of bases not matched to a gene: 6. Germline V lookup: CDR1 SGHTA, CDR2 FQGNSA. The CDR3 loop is CAIVGTGPEAFF. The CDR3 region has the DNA TGTGCCATCGTGGGGACAGGGCCTGAAGCTTTCTTT.

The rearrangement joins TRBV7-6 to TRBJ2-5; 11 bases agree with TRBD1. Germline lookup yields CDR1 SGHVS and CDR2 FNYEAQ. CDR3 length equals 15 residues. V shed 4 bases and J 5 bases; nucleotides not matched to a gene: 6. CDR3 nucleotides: TGTGCCAGCAGCTCTGGGACAGGGGGTTGGGAGACCCAGTACTTC. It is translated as CASSSGTGGWETQYF.

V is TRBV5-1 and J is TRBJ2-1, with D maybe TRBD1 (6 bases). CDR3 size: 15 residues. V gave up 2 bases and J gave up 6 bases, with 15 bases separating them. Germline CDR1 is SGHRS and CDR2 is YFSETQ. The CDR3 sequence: CASSLQVGGINEQFF. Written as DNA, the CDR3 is TGCGCCAGCAGCTTACAGGTTGGGGGCATCAATGAGCAGTTCTTC. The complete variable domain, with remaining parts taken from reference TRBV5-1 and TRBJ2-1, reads KAGVTQTPRYLIKTRGQQVTLSCSPISGHRSVSWYQQTPGQGLQFLFEYFSETQRNKGNFPGRFSGRQFSNSRSEMNVSTLELGDSALYLCASSLQVGGINEQFFGPGTRLTVL.

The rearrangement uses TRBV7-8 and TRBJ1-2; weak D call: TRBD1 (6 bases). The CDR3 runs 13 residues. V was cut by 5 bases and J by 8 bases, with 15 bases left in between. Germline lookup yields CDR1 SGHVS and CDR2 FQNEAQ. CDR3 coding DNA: TGTGCCAGCAGCCCTGGGGGCGCTTCCGGCTACACCTTC. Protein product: CASSPGGASGYTF.

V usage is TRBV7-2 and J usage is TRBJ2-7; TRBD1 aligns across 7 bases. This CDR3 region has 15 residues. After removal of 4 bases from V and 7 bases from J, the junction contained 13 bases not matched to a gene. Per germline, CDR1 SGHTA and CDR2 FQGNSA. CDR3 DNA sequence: TGTGCCAGCAGCTCGAGGGGGCCGGCCGAGGGGGAGCAGTACTTC. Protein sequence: CASSSRGPAEGEQYF.

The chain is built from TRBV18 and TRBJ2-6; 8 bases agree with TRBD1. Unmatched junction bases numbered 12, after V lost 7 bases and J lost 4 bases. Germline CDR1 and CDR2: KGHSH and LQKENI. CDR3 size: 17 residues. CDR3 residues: CASCFGTGAGGANVLTF. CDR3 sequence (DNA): TGTGCCAGCTGTTTCGGGACAGGCGCTGGAGGGGCCAACGTCCTGACTTTC.

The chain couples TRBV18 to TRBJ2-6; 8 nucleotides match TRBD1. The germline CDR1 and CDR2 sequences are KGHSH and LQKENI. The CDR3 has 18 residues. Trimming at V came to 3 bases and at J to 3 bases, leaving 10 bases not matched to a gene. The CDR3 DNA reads TGTGCCAGCTCACCCTCCCGGACAGGGTTGTTTGGGGCCAACGTCCTGACTTTC. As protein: CASSPSRTGLFGANVLTF.

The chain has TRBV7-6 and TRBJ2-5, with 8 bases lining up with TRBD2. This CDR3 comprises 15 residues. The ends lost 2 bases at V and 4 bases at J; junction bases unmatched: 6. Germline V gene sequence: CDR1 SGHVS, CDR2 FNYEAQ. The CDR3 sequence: CASSLYGGGTETQYF. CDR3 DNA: TGTGCCAGCAGCTTATATGGCGGGGGGACAGAGACCCAGTACTTC.

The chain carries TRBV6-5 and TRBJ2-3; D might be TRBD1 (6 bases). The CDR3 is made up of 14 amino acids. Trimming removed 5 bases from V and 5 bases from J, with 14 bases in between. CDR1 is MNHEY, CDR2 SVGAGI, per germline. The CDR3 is CASSIRGLKDTQYF. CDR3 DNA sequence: TGTGCCAGCAGTATCAGGGGTTTGAAAGATACGCAGTATTTT.

The CDR3: CASSDELAGANEQFF. DNA of the CDR3: TGTGCCAGCAGTGATGAACTAGCGGGAGCCAATGAGCAGTTCTTC. The chain couples TRBV2 to TRBJ2-1; 11 nucleotides align to TRBD2. CDR3 length: 15 residues. The J segment lost 6 bases and the V segment lost 3 bases, leaving 4 bases of the junction unmatched. Per germline, CDR1 SNHLY and CDR2 FYNNEI.

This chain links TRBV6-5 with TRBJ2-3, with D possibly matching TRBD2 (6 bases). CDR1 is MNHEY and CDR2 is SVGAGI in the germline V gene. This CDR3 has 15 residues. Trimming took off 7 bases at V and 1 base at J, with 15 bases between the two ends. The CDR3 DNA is TGTGCCAGCAATCCTAGCGAGGCGGGCACAGATACGCAGTATTTT. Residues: CASNPSEAGTDTQYF.

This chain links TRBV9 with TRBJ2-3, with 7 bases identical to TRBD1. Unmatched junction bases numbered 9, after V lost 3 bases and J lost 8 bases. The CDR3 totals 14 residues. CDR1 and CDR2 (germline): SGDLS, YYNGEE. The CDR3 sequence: CASSGGDSAITQYF. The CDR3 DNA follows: TGTGCCAGCAGCGGTGGGGACAGCGCAATTACGCAGTATTTT.

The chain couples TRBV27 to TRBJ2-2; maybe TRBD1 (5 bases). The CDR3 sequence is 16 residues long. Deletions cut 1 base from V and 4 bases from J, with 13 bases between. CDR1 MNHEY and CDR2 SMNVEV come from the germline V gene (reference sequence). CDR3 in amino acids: CASSLYQGLGTGELFF. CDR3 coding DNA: TGTGCCAGCAGTTTATACCAGGGTTTGGGCACCGGGGAGCTGTTTTTT.

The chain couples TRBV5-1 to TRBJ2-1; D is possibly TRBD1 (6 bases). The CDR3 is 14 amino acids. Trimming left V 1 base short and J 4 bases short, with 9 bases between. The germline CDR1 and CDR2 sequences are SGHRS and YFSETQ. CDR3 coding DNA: TGCGCCAGCAGCTTGAGGGACACATACAATGAGCAGTTCTTC. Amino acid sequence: CASSLRDTYNEQFF.

As DNA, the CDR3 is TGTGCCAGCAGCCAAGATAAGGACAGGGGGCGAGAGGCCAAAAACATTCAGTACTTC. It codes for CASSQDKDRGREAKNIQYF. This sequence joins TRBV4-2 and TRBJ2-4; 11 bases fit TRBD1. Germline CDR1 and CDR2: LGHNA and YNFKEQ. Trimming at V came to 0 bases and at J to 1 base, leaving 8 bases not matched to a gene. The CDR3 runs 19 residues.

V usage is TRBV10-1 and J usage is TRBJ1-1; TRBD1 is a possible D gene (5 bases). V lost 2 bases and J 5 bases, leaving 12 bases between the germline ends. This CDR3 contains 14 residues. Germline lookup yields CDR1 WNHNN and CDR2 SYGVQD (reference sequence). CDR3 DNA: TGCGCCAGCAGTGAGGGGACGGCGGGGACTGAAGCTTTCTTT. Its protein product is CASSEGTAGTEAFF.

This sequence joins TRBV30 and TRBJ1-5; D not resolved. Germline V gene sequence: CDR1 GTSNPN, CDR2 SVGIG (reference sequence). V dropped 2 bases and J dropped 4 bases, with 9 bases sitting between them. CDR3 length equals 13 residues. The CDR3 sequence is CAWSFQANQPQHF. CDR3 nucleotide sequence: TGTGCCTGGAGTTTCCAGGCGAATCAGCCCCAGCATTTT.

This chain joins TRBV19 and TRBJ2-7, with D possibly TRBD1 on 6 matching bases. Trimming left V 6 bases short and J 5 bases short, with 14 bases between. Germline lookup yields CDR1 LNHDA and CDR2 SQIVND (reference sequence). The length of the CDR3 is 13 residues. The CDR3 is CASSPTGSDEQYF. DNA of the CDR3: TGTGCCAGTAGCCCAACAGGGTCGGACGAGCAGTACTTC.

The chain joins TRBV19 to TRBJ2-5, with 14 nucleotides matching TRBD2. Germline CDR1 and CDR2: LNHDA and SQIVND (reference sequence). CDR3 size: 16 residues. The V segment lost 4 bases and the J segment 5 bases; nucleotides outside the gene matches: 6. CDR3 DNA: TGTGCCAGTAGTAAGGGACTAGCGGGAGTTGGGGAGACCCAGTACTTC. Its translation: CASSKGLAGVGETQYF.

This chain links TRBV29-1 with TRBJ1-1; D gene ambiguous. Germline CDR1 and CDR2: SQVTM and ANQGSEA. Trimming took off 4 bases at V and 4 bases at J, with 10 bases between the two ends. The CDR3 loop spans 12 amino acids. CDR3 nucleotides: TGCAGCGTTGTAAGGGCGGGCACTGAAGCTTTCTTT. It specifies CSVVRAGTEAFF.

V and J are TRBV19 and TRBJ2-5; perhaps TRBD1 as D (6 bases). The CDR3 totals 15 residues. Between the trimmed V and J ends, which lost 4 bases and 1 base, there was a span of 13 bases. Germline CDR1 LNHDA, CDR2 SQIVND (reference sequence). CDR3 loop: CASSSPWTAQETQYF. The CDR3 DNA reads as TGTGCCAGTAGTAGCCCTTGGACAGCCCAAGAGACCCAGTACTTC.

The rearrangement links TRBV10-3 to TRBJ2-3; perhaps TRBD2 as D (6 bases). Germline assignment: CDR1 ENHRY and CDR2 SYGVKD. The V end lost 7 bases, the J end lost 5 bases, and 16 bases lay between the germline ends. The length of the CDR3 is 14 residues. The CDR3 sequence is CAITDPGSLDTQYF. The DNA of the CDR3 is TGTGCCATCACCGACCCCGGGAGCTTAGATACGCAGTATTTT.

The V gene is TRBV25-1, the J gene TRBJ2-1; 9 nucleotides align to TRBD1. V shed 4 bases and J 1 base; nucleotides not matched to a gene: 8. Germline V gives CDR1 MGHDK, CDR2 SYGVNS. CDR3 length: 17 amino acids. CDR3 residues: CASSGDRDEVSYNEQFF. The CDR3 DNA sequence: TGTGCCAGCAGTGGGGACAGGGACGAAGTATCCTACAATGAGCAGTTCTTC.

The CDR3 bases are TGTGCCAGCAGCTTAGCGATCGAGAGGGCAAACTATGGCTACACCTTC. This codes for CASSLAIERANYGYTF. The chain links TRBV7-2 to TRBJ1-2, with D unresolved. The CDR3 is made up of 16 amino acids. Trimming cost V 0 bases and J 2 bases, with 13 bases left between them. Germline assignment: CDR1 SGHTA and CDR2 FQGNSA.

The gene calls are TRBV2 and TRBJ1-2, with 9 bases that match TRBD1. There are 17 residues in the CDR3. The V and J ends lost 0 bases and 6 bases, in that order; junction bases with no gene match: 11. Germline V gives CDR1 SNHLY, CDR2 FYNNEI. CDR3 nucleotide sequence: TGTGCCAGCAGTGAAGCTCTGGTGGGACAGGGTGGTAATGGCTACACCTTC. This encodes CASSEALVGQGGNGYTF.